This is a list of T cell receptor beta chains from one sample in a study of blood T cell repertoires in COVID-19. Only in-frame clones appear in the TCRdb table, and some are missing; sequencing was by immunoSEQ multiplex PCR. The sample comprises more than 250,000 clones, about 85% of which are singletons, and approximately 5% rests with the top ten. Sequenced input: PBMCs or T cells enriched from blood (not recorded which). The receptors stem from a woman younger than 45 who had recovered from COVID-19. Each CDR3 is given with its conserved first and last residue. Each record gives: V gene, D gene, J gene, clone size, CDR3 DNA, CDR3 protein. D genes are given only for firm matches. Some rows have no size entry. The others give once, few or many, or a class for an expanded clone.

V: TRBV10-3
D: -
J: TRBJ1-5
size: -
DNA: TGTGCCATCAGTGAGTCGGGGGCGAGCAATCAGCCCCAGCATTTT
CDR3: CAISESGASNQPQHF

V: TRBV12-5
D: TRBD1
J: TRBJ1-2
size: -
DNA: TGTGCTAGTGGTTTGGGGACCGGGACAGGGGTCGGCTACACCTTC
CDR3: CASGLGTGTGVGYTF

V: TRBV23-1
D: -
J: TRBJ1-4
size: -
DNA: TGCGCCAGCAGTCATGGGGAGGGGTTGAATGAAAAACTGTTTTTT
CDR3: CASSHGEGLNEKLFF

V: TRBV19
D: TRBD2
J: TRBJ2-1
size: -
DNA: TGTGCCAGTAGTGCCCCCCGAGGACAGGGTCCTTCGACTAGCGGGGGGTCGGTTGGGAATGAGCAGTTCTTC
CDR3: CASSAPRGQGPSTSGGSVGNEQFF

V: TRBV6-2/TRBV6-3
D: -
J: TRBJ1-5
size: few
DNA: TGTGCCAGCAGCCCGGACAATAGCAATCAGCCCCAGCATTTT
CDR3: CASSPDNSNQPQHF

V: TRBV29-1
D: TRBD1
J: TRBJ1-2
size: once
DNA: TGCAGCGTCGTTACCAGGGGGAGCTACACCTTC
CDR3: CSVVTRGSYTF

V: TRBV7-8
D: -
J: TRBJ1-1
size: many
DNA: TGTGCCAGCAGCCTGTCCGAGTCGAACACTGAAGCTTTCTTT
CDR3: CASSLSESNTEAFF

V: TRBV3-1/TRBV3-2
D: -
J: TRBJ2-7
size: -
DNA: TGTGCCAGCAGCCAAGCCCCCTTTTACGAGCAGTACTTC
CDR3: CASSQAPFYEQYF

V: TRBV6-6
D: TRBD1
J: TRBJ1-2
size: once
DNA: TGTGCCACTTCGGGACAGCTAAACTATGGCTACACCTTC
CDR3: CATSGQLNYGYTF

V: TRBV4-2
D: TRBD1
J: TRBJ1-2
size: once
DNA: TGTGCCAGCAGCCAAGGGGTATCGGCAGGGGGGATGGATGGCTACACCTTC
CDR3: CASSQGVSAGGMDGYTF

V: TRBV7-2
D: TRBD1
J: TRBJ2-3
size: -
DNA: TGTGCCAGCAGTAAGAGGACAGGGGGCGTTGGAGATACGCAGTATTTT
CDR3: CASSKRTGGVGDTQYF

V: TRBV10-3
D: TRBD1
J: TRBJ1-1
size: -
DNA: TGTGCCATCAGTGGATGGGACAGGCCTAACACTGAAGCTTTCTTT
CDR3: CAISGWDRPNTEAFF

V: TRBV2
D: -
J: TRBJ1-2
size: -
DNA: TGTGCCAGCCGTAAGGGGGTAGACACCTTC
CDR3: CASRKGVDTF

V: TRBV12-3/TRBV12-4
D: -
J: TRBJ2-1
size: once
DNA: TGTGCCAGCAGTCCGGGACAATCTGGGCAGTTCTTC
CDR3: CASSPGQSGQFF

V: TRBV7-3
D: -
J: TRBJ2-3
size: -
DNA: TGTGCCAGCAGCTTAATTGGCCAAGCAGATACGCAGTATTTT
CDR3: CASSLIGQADTQYF

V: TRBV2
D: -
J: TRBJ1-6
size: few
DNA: TGTGCCAGCAGTGAACCCGGTAGGAGTTCACCCCTCCACTTT
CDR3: CASSEPGRSSPLHF

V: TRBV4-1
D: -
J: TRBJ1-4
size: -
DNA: TGCGCCAGCAGCCAAGAAGGTAGGACAAATGAAAAACTGTTTTTT
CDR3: CASSQEGRTNEKLFF

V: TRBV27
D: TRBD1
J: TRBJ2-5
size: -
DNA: TGTGCCAGCAGTGCCGGGACAGGGAACCAAGAGACCCAGTACTTC
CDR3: CASSAGTGNQETQYF

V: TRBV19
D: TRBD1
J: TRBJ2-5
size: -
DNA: TGTGCCAGTAGTATGTGGGGACAGGGTCAGACCCAGTACTTC
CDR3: CASSMWGQGQTQYF

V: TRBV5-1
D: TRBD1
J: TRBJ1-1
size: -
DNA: TGCGCCAGCAGCTCCGGACAGGGGAACACTGAAGCTTTCTTT
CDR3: CASSSGQGNTEAFF

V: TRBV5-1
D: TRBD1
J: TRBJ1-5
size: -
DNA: TGCGCCAGCAGCTTGGGGACAGGTAATCAGCCCCAGCATTTT
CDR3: CASSLGTGNQPQHF

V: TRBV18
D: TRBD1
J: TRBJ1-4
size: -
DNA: TGTGCCAGCTCACAGCTTGGGACAGGGAATGAAAAACTGTTTTTT
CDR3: CASSQLGTGNEKLFF